Listed below are T cell receptor beta chains from one sample, sequenced in a study of identifying expanded T cells in peripheral blood. Profiled with immunoSEQ multiplex PCR; TCRdb holds only in-frame clones, not every one. The sample gives roughly 100,000 clones, around nine tenths of which show up once; over 15% is in the top ten. Sequenced sample: blood. The receptor set was obtained from a person aged 18 to 75 in good health. Each CDR3 is given with its conserved first and last residue. Fields, in order: J gene, CDR3 length, clone size, D gene, V gene, CDR3 protein, CDR3 DNA. D genes are given only for firm matches. Clone sizes are given selectively: once, few, many, or a class where the clone is expanded.

j_call: TRBJ2-3; cdr3_length: 16; clone_size: -; d_call: -; v_call: TRBV9; cdr3_aa: CASPRAQKDNTDTQYF; cdr3_nt: TGTGCCAGCCCGCGCGCCCAGAAGGATAACACAGATACGCAGTATTTT
j_call: TRBJ2-2; cdr3_length: 14; clone_size: few; d_call: -; v_call: TRBV2; cdr3_aa: CASSGGRGTGELFF; cdr3_nt: TGTGCCAGCAGTGGGGGCAGGGGAACCGGGGAGCTGTTTTTT
j_call: TRBJ1-4; cdr3_length: 14; clone_size: once; d_call: -; v_call: TRBV2; cdr3_aa: CASSERVANEKLFF; cdr3_nt: TGTGCCAGCAGTGAAAGAGTGGCTAATGAAAAACTGTTTTTT
j_call: TRBJ1-3; cdr3_length: 14; clone_size: -; d_call: -; v_call: TRBV6-5; cdr3_aa: CASTRLVGGNTIYF; cdr3_nt: TGTGCCAGCACCAGACTAGTCGGGGGAAACACCATATATTTT
j_call: TRBJ1-1; cdr3_length: 18; clone_size: -; d_call: TRBD1; v_call: TRBV5-1; cdr3_aa: CASSKSRTGGFVNTEAFF; cdr3_nt: TGCGCCAGCAGCAAATCTAGGACAGGGGGCTTCGTGAACACTGAAGCTTTCTTT
j_call: TRBJ2-5; cdr3_length: 14; clone_size: -; d_call: -; v_call: TRBV7-2; cdr3_aa: CASSRSGTQETQYF; cdr3_nt: TGTGCCAGCAGCCGCTCCGGGACACAAGAGACCCAGTACTTC
j_call: TRBJ2-7; cdr3_length: 11; clone_size: -; d_call: -; v_call: TRBV25-1; cdr3_aa: CASSEYREQYF; cdr3_nt: TGTGCCAGCAGTGAATATAGGGAGCAGTACTTC
j_call: TRBJ1-4; cdr3_length: 14; clone_size: -; d_call: -; v_call: TRBV5-6; cdr3_aa: CASSSSRGREKLFF; cdr3_nt: TGTGCCAGCAGCTCTTCTAGGGGTCGAGAAAAACTGTTTTTT
j_call: TRBJ1-3; cdr3_length: 15; clone_size: -; d_call: TRBD1; v_call: TRBV7-8; cdr3_aa: CASRPNRGSGNTIYF; cdr3_nt: TGTGCCAGCAGGCCTAACAGGGGCTCTGGAAACACCATATATTTT
j_call: TRBJ2-2; cdr3_length: 14; clone_size: -; d_call: TRBD2; v_call: TRBV5-4; cdr3_aa: CASSLAAGPGELFF; cdr3_nt: TGTGCCAGCAGCTTGGCAGCGGGGCCCGGGGAGCTGTTTTTT